This T cell receptor (beta chain) derives from a study of OX40 agonist ivuxolimab in advanced cancers. The table came from immunoSEQ multiplex PCR; TCRdb's copy has only in-frame clones and leaves some out. The table shows more than 80,000 clones, with about 90% occurring only once. The CDR3 covers 15 residues. In germline, CDR1 is SNHLY, CDR2 FYNNEI. V dropped 7 bases and J dropped 4 bases, with 17 bases sitting between them. This TCR was sampled from an adult with an advanced solid tumor such as melanoma, head and neck, liver or kidney cancer. The V and J genes are TRBV2 and TRBJ1-5, with unresolved D. The sample was CD4+ or CD8+ T cells sorted from blood, taken in a trial of the OX40 agonist ivuxolimab. The CDR3 DNA reads TGTGCCAGCAACTTACGTGAGACGGTAAATCAGCCCCAGCATTTT. This sequence encodes CASNLRETVNQPQHF.